This paragraph reports one TCR beta chain. This specimen belongs to a study of blood T cell repertoires in COVID-19. As for the study in general: Researchers got acute and convalescent COVID-19 samples from the United States, Italy and Spain.

This CDR3 spans 14 amino acids. CDR1 and CDR2 from the germline V gene are SGHRS and YFSETQ. V shed 2 bases, J shed 8 bases, and the junction held 7 bases outside the gene matches. Seattle cases were enrolled at active infection and followed longitudinally. Clones were sequenced by immunoSEQ multiplex PCR, and TCRdb holds only the in-frame ones, with some missing. The repertoire holds around 310,000 clones, with around 91% as singletons. The genes are TRBV5-1 and TRBJ2-1; 7 positions agree with TRBD2. The specimen sequenced was peripheral blood. This clonotype was sampled from a woman aged 40-49 years with COVID-19, enrolled during active disease. CDR3 residues: CASSFQRDFDEQFF. Here the CDR3 DNA reads TGCGCCAGCAGCTTCCAGCGGGATTTCGATGAGCAGTTCTTC.